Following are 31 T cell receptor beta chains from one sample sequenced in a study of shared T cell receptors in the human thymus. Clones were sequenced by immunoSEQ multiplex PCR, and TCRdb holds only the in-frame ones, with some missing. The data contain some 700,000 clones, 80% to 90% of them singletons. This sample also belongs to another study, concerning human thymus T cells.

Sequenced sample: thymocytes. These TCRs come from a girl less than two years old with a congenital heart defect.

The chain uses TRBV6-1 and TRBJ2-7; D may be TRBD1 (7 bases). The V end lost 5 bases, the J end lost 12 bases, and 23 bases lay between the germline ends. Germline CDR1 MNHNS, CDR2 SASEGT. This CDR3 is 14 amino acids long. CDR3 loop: CASSPYLDRRVRYF. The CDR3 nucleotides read TGTGCCAGCAGTCCATATTTGGACAGGAGGGTGCGGTACTTC.

The CDR3 spells CASSESSGERLCTEAFF. CDR3 nucleotides: TGTGCCAGCAGTGAATCGTCAGGGGAGCGTTTGTGCACTGAAGCTTTCTTT. J is TRBJ1-1 and V is TRBV2, with D possibly being TRBD1 (6 bases). Deletions cut 2 bases from V and 4 bases from J, with 20 bases between. The length of the CDR3 is 17 residues. CDR1 and CDR2 (germline): SNHLY, FYNNEI.

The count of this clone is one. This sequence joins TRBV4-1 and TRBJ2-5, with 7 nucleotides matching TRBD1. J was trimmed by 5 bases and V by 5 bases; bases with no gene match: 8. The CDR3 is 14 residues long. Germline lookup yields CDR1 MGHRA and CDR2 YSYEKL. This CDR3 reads CASSVSGQRETQYF. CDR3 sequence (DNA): TGCGCCAGCAGCGTTTCGGGACAGCGCGAGACCCAGTACTTC.

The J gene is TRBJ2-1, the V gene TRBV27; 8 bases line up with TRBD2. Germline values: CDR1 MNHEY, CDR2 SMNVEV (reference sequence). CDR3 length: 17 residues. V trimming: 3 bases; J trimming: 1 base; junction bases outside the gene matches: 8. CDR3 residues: CASSFVLAGTSYNEQFF. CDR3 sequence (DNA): TGTGCCAGCAGTTTCGTTCTAGCGGGTACTTCCTACAATGAGCAGTTCTTC.

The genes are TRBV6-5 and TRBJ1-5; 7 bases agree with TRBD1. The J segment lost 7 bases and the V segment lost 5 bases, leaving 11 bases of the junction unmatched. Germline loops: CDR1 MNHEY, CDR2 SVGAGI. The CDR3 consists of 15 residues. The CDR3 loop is CASSPKQGIDQPQHF. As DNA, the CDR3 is TGTGCCAGCAGTCCAAAACAGGGGATCGACCAGCCCCAGCATTTT.

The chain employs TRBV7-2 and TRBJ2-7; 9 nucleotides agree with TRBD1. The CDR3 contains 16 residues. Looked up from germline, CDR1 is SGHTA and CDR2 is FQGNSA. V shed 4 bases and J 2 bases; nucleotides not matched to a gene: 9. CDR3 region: CASSSIRDRVTYEQYF. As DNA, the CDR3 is TGTGCCAGCAGCTCAATCCGGGACAGGGTAACCTACGAGCAGTACTTC.

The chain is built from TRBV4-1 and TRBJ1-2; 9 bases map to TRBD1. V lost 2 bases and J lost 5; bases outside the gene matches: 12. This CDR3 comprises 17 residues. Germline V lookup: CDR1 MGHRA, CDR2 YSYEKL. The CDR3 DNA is TGCGCCAGCAGCCAACCAAGGACAGGGGAGTCTTGGTATGGCTACACCTTC. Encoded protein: CASSQPRTGESWYGYTF.

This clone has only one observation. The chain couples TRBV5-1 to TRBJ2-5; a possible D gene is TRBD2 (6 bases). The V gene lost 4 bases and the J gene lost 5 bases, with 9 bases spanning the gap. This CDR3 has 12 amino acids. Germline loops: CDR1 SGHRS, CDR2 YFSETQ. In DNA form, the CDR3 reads TGCGCCAGCAGCCCTGGGGGGGAGACCCAGTACTTC. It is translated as CASSPGGETQYF.

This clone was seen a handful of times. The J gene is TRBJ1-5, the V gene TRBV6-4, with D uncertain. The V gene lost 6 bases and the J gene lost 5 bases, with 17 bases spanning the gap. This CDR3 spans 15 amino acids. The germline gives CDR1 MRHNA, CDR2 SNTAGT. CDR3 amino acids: CASRRQPLVHQPQHF. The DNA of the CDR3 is TGTGCCAGCAGGAGGCAGCCACTCGTCCATCAGCCCCAGCATTTT.

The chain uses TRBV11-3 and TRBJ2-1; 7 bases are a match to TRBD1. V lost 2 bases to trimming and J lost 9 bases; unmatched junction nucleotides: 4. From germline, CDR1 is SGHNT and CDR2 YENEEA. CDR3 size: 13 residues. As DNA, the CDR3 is TGTGCCAGCAGCTTAAACAGGGGATGTGAGCAGTTCTTC. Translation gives CASSLNRGCEQFF. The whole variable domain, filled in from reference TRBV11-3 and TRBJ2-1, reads EAGVVQSPRYKIIEKKQPVAFWCNPISGHNTLYWYLQNLGQGPELLIRYENEEAVDDSQLPKDRFSAERLKGVDSTLKIQPAELGDSAVYLCASSLNRGCEQFFGPGTRLTVL.

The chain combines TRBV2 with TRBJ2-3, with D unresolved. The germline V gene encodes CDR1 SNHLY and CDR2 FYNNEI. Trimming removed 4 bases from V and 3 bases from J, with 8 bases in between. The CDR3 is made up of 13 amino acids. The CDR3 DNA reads TGTGCCAGCAGTGGACTCGAAACAGATACGCAGTATTTT. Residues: CASSGLETDTQYF.

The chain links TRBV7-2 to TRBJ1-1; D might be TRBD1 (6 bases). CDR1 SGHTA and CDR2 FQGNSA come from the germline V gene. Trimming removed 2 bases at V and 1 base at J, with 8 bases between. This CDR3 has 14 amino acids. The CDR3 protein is CASSLTGQNTEAFF. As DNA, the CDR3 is TGTGCCAGCAGCTTAACGGGACAGAACACTGAAGCTTTCTTT.

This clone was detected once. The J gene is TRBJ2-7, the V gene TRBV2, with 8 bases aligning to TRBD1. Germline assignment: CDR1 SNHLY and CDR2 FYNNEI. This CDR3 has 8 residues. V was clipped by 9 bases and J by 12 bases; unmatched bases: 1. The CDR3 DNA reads TGTGCCAGTGGACAGGGGTACTTC. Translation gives CASGQGYF. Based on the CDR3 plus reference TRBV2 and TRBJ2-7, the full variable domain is EPEVTQTPSHQVTQMGQEVILRCVPISNHLYFYWYRQILGQKVEFLVSFYNNEISEKSEIFDDQFSVERPDGSNFTLKIRSTKLEDSAMYFCASGQGYFGPGTRLTVT.

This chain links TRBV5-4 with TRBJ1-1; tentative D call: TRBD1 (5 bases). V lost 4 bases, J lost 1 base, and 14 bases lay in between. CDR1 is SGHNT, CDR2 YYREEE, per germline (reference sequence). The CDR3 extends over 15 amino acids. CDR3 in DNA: TGTGCCAGCAGCCTGGAAGCGACAGAGAACACTGAAGCTTTCTTT. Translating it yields CASSLEATENTEAFF.

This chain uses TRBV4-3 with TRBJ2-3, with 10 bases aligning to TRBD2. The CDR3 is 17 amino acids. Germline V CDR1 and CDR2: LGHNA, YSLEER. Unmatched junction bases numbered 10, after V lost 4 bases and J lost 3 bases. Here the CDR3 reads CASSRSSGGAWTDTQYF. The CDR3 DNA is TGCGCCAGCAGCCGGTCTAGCGGGGGAGCCTGGACAGATACGCAGTATTTT.

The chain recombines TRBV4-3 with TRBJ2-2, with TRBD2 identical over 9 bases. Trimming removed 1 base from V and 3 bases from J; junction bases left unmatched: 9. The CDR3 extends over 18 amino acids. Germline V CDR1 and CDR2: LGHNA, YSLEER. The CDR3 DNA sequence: TGCGCCAGCAGCCAAGCCAGTCCTAGCGGGGACCACACCGGGGAGCTGTTTTTT. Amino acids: CASSQASPSGDHTGELFF.

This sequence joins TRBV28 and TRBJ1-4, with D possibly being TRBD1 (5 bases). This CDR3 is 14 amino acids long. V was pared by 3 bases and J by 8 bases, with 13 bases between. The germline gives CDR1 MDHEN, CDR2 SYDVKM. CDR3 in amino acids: CASSLVGGREKLFF. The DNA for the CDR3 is TGTGCCAGCAGTTTGGTGGGGGGTCGAGAAAAACTGTTTTTT.

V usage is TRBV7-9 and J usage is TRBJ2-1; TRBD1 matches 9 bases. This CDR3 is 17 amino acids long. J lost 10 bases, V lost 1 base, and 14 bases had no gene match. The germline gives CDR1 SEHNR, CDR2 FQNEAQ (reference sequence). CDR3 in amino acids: CASSLGGKLGTGPEQFF. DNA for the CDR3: TGTGCCAGCAGCTTAGGGGGCAAGCTGGGGACAGGGCCCGAGCAGTTCTTC.

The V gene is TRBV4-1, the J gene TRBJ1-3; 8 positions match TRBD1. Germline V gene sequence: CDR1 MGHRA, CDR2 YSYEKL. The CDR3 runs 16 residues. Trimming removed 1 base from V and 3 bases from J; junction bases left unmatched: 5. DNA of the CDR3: TGCGCCAGCAGCCAAGTCACCGACAGGGGTGGAAACACCATATATTTT. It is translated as CASSQVTDRGGNTIYF.

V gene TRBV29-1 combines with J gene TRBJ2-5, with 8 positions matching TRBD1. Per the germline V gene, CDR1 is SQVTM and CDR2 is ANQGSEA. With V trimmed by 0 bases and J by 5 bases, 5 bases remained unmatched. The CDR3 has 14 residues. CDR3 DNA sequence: TGCAGCGTTGAAGACAGGGGGCTAGAGGAGACCCAGTACTTC. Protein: CSVEDRGLEETQYF.

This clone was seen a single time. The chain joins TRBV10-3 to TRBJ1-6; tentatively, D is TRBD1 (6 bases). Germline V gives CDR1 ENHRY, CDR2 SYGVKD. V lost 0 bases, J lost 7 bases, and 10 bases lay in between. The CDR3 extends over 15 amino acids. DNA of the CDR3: TGTGCCATCAGTGAGTCCGGGACACAAAATTCACCCCTCCACTTT. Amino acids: CAISESGTQNSPLHF.

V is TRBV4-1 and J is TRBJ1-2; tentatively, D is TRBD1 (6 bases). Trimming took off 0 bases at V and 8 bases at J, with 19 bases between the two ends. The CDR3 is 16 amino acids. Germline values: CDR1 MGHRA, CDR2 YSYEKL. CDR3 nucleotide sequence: TGCGCCAGCAGCCAAGATGGGAGGGGGGGCCGAGAGGGCTACACCTTC. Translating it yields CASSQDGRGGREGYTF.

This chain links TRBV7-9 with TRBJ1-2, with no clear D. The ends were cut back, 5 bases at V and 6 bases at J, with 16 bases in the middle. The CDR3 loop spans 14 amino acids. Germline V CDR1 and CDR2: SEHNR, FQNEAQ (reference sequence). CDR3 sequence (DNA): TGTGCCAGCAGCCTCCCTCCCGGGGAGAATGGCTACACCTTC. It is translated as CASSLPPGENGYTF.

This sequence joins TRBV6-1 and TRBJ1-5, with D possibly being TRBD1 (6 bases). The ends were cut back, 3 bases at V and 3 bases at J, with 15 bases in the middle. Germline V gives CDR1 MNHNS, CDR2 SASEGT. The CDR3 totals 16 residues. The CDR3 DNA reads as TGTGCCAGCAGTGACCTCTGGACAGCCTACAATCAGCCCCAGCATTTT. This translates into CASSDLWTAYNQPQHF.

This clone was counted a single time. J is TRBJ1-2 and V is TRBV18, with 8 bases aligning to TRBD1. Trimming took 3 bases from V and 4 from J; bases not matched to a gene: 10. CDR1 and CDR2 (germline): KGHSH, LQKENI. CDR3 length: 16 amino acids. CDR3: CASSPTTGGHGYGYTF. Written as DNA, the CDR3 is TGTGCCAGCTCACCCACTACAGGGGGTCACGGCTATGGCTACACCTTC.

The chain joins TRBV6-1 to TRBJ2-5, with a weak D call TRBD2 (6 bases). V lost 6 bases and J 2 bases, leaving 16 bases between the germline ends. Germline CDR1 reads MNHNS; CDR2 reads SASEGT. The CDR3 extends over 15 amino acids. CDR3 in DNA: TGTGCCAGCAGACCCCGGGACTTACGGCAAGAGACCCAGTACTTC. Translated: CASRPRDLRQETQYF.

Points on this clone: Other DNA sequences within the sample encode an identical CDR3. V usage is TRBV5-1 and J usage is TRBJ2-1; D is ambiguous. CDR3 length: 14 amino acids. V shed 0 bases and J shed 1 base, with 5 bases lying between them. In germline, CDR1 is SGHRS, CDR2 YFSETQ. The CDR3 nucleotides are TGCGCCAGCAGCTTGGACAGTTCCTACAATGAGCAGTTCTTC. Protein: CASSLDSSYNEQFF.

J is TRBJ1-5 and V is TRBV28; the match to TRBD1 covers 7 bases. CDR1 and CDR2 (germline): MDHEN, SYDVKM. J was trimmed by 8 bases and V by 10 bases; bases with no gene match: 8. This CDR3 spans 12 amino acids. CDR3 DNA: TGTGCCATCGACAGGGCCTTGAAGCCCCAGCATTTT. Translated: CAIDRALKPQHF.

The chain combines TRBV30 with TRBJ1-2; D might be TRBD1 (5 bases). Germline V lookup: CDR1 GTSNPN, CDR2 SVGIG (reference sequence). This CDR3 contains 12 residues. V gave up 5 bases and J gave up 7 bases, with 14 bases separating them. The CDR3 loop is CAWGFGGGGYTF. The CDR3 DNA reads TGTGCCTGGGGCTTCGGGGGGGGTGGCTACACCTTC.

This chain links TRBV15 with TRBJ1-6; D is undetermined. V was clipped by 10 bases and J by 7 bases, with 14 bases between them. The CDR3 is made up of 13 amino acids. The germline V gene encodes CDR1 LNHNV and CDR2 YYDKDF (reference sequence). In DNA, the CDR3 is TGTGCCATCGGAGGCTACTTAAATTCACCCCTCCACTTT. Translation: CAIGGYLNSPLHF.

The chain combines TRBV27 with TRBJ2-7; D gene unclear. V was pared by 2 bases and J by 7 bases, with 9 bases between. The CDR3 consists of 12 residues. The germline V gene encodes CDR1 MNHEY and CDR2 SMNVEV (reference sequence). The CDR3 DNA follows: TGTGCCAGCAGTTTACTACCAGGAGAGCAGTACTTC. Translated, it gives CASSLLPGEQYF.